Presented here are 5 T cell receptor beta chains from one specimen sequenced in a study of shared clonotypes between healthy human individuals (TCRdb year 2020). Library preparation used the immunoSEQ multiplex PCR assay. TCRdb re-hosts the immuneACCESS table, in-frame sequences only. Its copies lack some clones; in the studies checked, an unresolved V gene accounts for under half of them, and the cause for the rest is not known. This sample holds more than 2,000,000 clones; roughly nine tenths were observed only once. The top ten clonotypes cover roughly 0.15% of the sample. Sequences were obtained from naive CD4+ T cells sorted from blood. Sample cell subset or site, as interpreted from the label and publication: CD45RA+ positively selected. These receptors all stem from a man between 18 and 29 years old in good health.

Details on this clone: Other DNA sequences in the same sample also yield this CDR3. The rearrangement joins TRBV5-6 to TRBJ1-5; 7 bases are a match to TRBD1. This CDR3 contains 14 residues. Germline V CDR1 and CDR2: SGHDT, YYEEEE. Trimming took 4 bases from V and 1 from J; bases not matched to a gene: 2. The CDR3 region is CASSRDRSNQPQHF. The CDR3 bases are TGTGCCAGCAGCCGGGACAGAAGCAATCAGCCCCAGCATTTT.

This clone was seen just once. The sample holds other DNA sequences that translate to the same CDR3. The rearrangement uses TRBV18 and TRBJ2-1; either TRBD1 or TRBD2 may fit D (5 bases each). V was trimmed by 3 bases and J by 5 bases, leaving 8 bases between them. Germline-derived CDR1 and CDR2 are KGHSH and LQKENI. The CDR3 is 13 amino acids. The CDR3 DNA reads TGTGCCAGCTCACCGGGACCAAACAATGAGCAGTTCTTC. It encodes CASSPGPNNEQFF.

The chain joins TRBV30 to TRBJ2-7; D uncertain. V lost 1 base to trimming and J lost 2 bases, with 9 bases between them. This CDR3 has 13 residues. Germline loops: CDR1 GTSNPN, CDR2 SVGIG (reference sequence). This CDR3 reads CAWSEVQTYEQYF. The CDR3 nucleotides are TGTGCCTGGAGTGAGGTCCAAACCTACGAGCAGTACTTC.

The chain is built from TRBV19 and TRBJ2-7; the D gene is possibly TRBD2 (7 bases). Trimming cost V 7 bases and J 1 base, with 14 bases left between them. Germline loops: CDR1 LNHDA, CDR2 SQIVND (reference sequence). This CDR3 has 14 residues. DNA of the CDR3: TGTGCCAGTACGGCGCGGGGGCGATCCTACGAGCAGTACTTC. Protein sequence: CASTARGRSYEQYF.

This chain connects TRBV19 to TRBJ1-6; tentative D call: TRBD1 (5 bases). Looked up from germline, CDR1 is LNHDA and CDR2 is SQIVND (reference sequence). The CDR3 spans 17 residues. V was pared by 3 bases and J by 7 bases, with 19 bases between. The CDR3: CASSMAARGVANSPLHF. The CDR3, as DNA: TGTGCCAGTAGTATGGCCGCACGAGGGGTGGCGAATTCACCCCTCCACTTT.